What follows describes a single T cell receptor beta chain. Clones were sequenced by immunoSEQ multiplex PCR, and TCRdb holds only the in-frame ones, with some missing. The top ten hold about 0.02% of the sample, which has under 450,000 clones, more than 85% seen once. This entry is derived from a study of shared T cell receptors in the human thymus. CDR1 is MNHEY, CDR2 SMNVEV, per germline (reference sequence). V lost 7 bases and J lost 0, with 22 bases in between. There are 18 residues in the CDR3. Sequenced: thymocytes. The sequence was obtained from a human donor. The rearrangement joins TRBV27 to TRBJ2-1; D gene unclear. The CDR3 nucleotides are TGTGCCAGCACCCAGGTTGAGAGAACGTGGCCCTCCTACAATGAGCAGTTCTTC. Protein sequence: CASTQVERTWPSYNEQFF.